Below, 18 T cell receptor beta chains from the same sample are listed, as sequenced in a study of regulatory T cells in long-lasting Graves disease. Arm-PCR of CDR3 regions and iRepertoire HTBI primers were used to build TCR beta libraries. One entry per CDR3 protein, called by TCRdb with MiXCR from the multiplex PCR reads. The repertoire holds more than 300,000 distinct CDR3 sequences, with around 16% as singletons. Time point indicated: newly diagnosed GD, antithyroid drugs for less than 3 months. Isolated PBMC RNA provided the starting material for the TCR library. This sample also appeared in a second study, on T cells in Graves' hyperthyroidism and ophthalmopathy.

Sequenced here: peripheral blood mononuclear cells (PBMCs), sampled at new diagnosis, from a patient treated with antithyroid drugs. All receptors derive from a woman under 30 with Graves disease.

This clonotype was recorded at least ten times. CDR3 sequence reads: CSVERDADTQYF. Here the CDR3 DNA reads TGCAGCGTTGAGAGGGACGCAGATACGCAGTATTTT. V is TRBV29-1 and J is TRBJ2-3, with D perhaps being TRBD1 or TRBD2 (5 bases each). The CDR3 totals 12 residues. V lost 3 bases to trimming and J lost 4 bases, with 8 bases between them. In germline, CDR1 is SQVTM, CDR2 ANQGSEA.

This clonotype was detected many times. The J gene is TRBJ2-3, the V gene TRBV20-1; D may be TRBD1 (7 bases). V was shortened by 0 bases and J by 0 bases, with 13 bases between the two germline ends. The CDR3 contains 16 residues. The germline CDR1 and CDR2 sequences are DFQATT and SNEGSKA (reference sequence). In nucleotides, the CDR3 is TGCAGTGCTAGAGAGTTCAGGGGGACTAGCACAGATACGCAGTATTTT. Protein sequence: CSAREFRGTSTDTQYF.

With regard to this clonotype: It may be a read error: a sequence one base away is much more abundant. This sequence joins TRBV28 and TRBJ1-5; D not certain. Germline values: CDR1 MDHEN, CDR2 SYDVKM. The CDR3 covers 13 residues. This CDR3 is CTSSDPSNQPQHF. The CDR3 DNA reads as TGTACCAGCAGCGACCCATCAAATCAGCCCCAGCATTTT. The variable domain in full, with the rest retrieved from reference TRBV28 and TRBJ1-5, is DVKVTQSSRYLVKRTGEKVFLECVQDMDHENMFWYRQDPGLGLRLIYFSYDVKMKEKGDIPEGYSVSREKKERFSLILESASTNQTSMYLCTSSDPSNQPQHFGDGTRLSIL.

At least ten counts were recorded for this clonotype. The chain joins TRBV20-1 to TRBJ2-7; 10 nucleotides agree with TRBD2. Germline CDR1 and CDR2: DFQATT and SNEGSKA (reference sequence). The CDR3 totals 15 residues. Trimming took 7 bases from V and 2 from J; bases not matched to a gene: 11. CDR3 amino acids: CSGAGLAESPYEQYF. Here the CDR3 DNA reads TGCAGTGGCGCCGGACTAGCGGAGAGCCCCTACGAGCAGTACTTC.

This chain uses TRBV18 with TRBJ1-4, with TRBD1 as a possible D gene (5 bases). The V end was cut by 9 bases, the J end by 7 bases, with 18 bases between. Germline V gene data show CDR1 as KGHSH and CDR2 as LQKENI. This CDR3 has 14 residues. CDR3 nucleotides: TGTGCCAGGGCACCACGGGGCCTATCTGAAAAACTGTTTTTT. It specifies CARAPRGLSEKLFF. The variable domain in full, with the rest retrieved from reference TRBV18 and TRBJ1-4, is NAGVMQNPRHLVRRRGQEARLRCSPMKGHSHVYWYRQLPEEGLKFMVYLQKENIIDESGMPKERFSAEFPKEGPSILRIQQVVRGDSAAYFCARAPRGLSEKLFFGSGTQLSVL.

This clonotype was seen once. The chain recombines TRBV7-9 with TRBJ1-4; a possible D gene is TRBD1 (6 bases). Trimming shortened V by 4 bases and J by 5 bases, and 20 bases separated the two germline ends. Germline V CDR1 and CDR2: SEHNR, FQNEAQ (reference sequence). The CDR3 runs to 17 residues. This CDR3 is CASSYSGYGGLNEKLFF. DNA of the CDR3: TGTGCCAGCAGCTACAGTGGGTATGGGGGCCTAAATGAAAAACTGTTTTTT.

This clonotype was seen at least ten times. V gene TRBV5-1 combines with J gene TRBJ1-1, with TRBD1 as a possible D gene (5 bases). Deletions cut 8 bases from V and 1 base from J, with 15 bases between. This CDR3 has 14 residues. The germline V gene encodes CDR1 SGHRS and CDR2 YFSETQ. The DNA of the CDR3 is TGCGCCAGTTCTGTGGGACCGGCGAACACTGAAGCTTTCTTT. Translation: CASSVGPANTEAFF.

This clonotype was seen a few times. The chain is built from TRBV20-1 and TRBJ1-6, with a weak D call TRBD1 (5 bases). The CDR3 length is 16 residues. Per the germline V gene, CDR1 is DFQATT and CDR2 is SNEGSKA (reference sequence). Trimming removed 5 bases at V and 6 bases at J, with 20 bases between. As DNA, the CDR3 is TGCAGTGCTCGACGGGACGGATCCGGGGCTAATTCACCCCTCCACTTT. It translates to CSARRDGSGANSPLHF.

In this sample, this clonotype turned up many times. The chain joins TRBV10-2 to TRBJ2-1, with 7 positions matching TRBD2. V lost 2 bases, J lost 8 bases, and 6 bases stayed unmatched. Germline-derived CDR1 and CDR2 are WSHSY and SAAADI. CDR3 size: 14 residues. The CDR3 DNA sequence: TGCGCCAGCAGTGAGGCGGGAGAGTGGGATGAGCAGTTCTTC. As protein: CASSEAGEWDEQFF.

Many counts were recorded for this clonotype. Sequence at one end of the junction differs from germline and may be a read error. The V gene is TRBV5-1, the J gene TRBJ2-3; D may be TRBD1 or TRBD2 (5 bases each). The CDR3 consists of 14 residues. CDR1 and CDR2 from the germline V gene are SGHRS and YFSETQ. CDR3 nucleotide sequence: TGTGCCAGCAGTCTCCAGGGAGTCACAGATACGCAGTATTTT. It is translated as CASSLQGVTDTQYF.

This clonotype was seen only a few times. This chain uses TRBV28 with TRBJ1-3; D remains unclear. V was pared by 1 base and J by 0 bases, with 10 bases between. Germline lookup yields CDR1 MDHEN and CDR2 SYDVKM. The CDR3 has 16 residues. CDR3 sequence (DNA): TGTGCCAGCAGTTTATCCCCGGGAACCTCTGGAAACACCATATATTTT. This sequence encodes CASSLSPGTSGNTIYF.

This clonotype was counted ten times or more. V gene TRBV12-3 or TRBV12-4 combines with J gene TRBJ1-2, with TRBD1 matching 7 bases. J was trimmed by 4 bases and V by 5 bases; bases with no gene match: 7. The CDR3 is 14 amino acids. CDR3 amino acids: CASSPTGSGYGYTF. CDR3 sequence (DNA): TGTGCCAGCAGTCCGACAGGGAGCGGCTATGGCTACACCTTC.

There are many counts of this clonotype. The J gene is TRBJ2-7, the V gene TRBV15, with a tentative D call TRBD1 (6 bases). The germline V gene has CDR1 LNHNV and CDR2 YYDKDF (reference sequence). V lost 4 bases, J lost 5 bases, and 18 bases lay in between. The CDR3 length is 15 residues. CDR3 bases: TGTGCCACCAGCATAAATAAGGGGGTCGGCAACGAGCAGTACTTC. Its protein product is CATSINKGVGNEQYF.

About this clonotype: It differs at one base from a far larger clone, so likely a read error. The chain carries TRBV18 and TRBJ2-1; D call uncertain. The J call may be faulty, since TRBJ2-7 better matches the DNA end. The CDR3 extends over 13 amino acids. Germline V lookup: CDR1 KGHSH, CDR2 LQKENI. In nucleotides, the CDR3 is TGTGCCAGCTCACCAAGCGACGCTAGGGAGCAGTACTTC. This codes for CASSPSDAREQYF.

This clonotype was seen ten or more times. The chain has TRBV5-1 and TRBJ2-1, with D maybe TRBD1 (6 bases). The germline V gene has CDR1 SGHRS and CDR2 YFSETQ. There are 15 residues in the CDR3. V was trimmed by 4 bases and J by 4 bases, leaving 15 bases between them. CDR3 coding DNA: TGCGCCAGCAGCCCAACAGGGACCCTTTACAATGAGCAGTTCTTC. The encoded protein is CASSPTGTLYNEQFF.

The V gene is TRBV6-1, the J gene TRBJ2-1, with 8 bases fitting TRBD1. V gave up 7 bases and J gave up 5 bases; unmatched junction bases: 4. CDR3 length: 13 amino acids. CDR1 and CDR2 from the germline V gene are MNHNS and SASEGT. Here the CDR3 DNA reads TGTGCCAGCAACAAGGACAGGGACAATGAGCAGTTCTTC. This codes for CASNKDRDNEQFF.

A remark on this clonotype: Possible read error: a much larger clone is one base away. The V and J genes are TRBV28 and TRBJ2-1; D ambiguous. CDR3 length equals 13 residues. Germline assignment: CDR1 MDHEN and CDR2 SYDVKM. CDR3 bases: TGTGCCAGCAACACATATGCCAAGAATGAGCGGTTCTTC. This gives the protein CASNTYAKNERFF. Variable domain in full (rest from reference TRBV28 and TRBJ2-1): DVKVTQSSRYLVKRTGEKVFLECVQDMDHENMFWYRQDPGLGLRLIYFSYDVKMKEKGDIPEGYSVSREKKERFSLILESASTNQTSMYLCASNTYAKNERFFGPGTRLTVL.

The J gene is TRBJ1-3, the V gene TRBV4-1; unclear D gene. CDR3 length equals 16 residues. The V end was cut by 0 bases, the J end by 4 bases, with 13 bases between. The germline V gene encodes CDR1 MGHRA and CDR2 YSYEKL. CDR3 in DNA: TGCGCCAGCAGCCAAGATCAAGACCTGGTCGGAAACACCATATATTTT. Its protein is CASSQDQDLVGNTIYF.